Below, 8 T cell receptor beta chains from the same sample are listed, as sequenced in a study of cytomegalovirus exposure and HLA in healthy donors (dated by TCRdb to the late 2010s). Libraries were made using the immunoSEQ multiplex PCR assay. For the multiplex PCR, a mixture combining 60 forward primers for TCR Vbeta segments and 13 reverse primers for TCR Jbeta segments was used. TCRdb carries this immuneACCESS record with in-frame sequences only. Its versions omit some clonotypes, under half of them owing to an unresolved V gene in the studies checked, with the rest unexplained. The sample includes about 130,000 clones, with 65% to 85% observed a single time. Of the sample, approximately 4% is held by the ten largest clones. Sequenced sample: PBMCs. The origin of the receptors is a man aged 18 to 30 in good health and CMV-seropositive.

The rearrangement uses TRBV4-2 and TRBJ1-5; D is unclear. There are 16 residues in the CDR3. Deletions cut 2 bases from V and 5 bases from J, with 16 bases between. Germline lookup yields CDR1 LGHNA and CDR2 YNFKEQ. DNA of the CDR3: TGTGCCAGCAGCCAATCCACAGCTAGCAATGATCAGCCCCAGCATTTT. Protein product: CASSQSTASNDQPQHF.

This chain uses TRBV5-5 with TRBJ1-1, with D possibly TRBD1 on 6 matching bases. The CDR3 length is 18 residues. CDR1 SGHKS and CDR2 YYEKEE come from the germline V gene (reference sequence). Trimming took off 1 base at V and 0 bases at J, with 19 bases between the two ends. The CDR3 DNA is TGTGCCAGCAGCTTGACTACAGGGAGTGGAGTCGTGAACACTGAAGCTTTCTTT. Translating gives CASSLTTGSGVVNTEAFF.

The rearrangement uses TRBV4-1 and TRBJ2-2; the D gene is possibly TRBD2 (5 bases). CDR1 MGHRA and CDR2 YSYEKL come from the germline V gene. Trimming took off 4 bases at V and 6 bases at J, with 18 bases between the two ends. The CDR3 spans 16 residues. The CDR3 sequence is CASSLKRELAPGELFF. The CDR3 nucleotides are TGCGCCAGCAGCCTTAAGAGGGAGCTAGCCCCCGGGGAGCTGTTTTTT.

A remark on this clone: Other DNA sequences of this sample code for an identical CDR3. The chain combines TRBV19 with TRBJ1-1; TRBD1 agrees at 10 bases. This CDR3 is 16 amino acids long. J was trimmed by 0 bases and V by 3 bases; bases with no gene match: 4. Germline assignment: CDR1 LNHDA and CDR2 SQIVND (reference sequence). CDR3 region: CASSIRQGALNTEAFF. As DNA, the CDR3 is TGTGCCAGTAGTATTAGACAGGGGGCTCTGAACACTGAAGCTTTCTTT. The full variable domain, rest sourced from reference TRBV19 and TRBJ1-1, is DGGITQSPKYLFRKEGQNVTLSCEQNLNHDAMYWYRQDPGQGLRLIYYSQIVNDFQKGDIAEGYSVSREKKESFPLTVTSAQKNPTAFYLCASSIRQGALNTEAFFGQGTRLTVV.

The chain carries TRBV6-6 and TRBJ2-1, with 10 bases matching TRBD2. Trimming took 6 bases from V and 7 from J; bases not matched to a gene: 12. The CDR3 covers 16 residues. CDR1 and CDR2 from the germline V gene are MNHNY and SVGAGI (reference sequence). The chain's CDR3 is CASSLPIAGGFNEQFF. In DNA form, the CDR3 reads TGTGCCAGCAGCCTGCCCATAGCGGGAGGCTTTAATGAGCAGTTCTTC.

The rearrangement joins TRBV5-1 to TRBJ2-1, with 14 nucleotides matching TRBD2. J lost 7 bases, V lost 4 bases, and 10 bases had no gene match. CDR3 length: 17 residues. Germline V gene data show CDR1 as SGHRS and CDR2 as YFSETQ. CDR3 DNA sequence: TGCGCCAGCAGCCGGGGCGGGGGGACTAGCGGGAGTAATGAGCAGTTCTTC. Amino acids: CASSRGGGTSGSNEQFF.

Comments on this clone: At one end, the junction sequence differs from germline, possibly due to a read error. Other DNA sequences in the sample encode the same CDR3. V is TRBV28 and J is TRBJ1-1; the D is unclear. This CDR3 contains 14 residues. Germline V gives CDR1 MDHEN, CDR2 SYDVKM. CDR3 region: CASSLSGTAKEAFF. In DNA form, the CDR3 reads TGTGCCAGCAGTTTGAGTGGTACAGCCAAAGAAGCTTTTTTT.

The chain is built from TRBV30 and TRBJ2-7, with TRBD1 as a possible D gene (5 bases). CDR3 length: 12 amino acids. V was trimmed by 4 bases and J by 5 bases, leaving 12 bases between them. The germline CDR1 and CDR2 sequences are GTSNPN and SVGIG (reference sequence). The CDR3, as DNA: TGTGCCTGGAATTACAGGCTCAACGAGCAGTACTTC. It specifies CAWNYRLNEQYF.